The clone carrying this T cell receptor beta chain was recorded once. The V gene's germline CDR1 is SGDLS and CDR2 YYNGEE. The CDR3 loop spans 18 amino acids. The ends lost 3 bases at V and 2 bases at J; junction bases unmatched: 13. TCRdb keeps only in-frame clones here, not all; method: immunoSEQ multiplex PCR. There are some 110,000 clones in the sample; around 93% occur only once, and less than 4.5% lies in the top ten. The sample comes from a study of PD-L1 blockade in urothelial cancer. Time point meaning: peripheral blood 6 weeks after treatment start. The sequencing used PBMCs, collected around atezolizumab (anti-PD-L1) treatment. The gene calls are TRBV9 and TRBJ2-1; 8 nucleotides agree with TRBD2. This TCR came from a man aged 60 to 75 with urothelial cancer. CDR3 loop: CASSAESRGGRTYNEQFF. CDR3 DNA sequence: TGTGCCAGCAGCGCCGAGAGCCGGGGGGGCCGGACCTACAATGAGCAGTTCTTC.